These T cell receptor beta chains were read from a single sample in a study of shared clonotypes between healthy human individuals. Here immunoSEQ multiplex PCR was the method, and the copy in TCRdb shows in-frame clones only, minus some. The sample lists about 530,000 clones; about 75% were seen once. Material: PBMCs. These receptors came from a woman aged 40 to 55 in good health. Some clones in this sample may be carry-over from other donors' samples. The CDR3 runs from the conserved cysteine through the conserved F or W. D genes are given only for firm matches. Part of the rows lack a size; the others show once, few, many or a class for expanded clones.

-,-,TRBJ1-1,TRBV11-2,CASSRTVNTEAFF,TGTGCCAGCAGCCGAACAGTGAACACTGAAGCTTTCTTT
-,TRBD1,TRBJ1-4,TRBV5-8,CASSLVGQGFTNEKLFF,TGTGCCAGCAGCTTGGTGGGACAGGGGTTCACTAATGAAAAACTGTTTTTT
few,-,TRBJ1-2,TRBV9,CASSSPAWGNYGYTF,TGTGCCAGCAGCTCCCCCGCCTGGGGAAACTATGGCTACACCTTC
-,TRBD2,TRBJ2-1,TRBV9,CASSATRGLAGGYEQFF,TGTGCCAGCAGCGCTACCCGAGGACTAGCGGGAGGGTATGAGCAGTTCTTC
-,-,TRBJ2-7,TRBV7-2,CASSSPRWLQGPHEQYF,TGTGCCAGCAGCTCTCCTCGGTGGTTACAGGGCCCCCACGAGCAGTACTTC
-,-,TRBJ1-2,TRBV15,CATSRMTEGDGYTF,TGTGCCACCAGCAGAATGACAGAAGGAGATGGCTACACCTTC
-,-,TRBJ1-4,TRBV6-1,CASSEVVEGGEKLFF,TGTGCCAGCAGTGAAGTAGTGGAAGGGGGTGAAAAACTGTTTTTT
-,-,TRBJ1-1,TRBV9,CASSTQWNTEAFF,TGTGCCAGCAGCACCCAATGGAACACTGAAGCTTTCTTT
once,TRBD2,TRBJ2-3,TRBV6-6,CAVGHLAGWVDTQYF,TGTGCCGTCGGACATCTAGCGGGATGGGTAGATACGCAGTATTTT
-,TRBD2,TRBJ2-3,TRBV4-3,CASSQGLAGGPTDTQYF,TGCGCCAGCAGCCAAGGACTAGCGGGAGGGCCTACAGATACGCAGTATTTT
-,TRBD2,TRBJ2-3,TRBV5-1,CASSLGLAGADTQYF,TGCGCCAGCAGCTTGGGACTAGCGGGAGCAGATACGCAGTATTTT
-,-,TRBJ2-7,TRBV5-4,CASSVDSYEQYF,TGTGCCAGCAGCGTTGACAGCTACGAGCAGTACTTC
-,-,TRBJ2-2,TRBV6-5,CASSSPGRGTGELFF,TGTGCCAGCAGTTCACCGGGACGGGGCACCGGGGAGCTGTTTTTT
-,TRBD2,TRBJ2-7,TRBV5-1,CASSPRLAGDYEQYF,TGCGCCAGCAGCCCTCGACTAGCGGGAGACTACGAGCAGTACTTC
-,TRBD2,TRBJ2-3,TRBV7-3,CASSRAGGPDTQYF,TGTGCCAGCAGCCGAGCGGGAGGGCCGGATACGCAGTATTTT
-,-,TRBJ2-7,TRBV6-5,CASSYRQTTYEQYF,TGTGCCAGCAGTTACCGCCAGACTACCTACGAGCAGTACTTC
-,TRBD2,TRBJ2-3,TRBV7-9,CASRTLEAGETDTQYF,TGTGCCAGCAGGACCTTAGAAGCGGGAGAGACAGATACGCAGTATTTT
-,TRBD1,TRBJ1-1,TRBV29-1,CSGGTGRTEAFF,TGCAGCGGGGGGACAGGGCGTACTGAAGCTTTCTTT
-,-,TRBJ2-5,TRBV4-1,CASSQGSLGATQETQYF,TGCGCCAGCAGCCAAGGATCCCTCGGGGCAACCCAAGAGACCCAGTACTTC
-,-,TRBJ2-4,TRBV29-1,CSITGTAKNIQYF,TGCAGCATTACCGGGACAGCCAAAAACATTCAGTACTTC
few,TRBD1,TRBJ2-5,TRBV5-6,CASSFFRAQGVGGETQYF,TGTGCCAGCAGCTTCTTCCGTGCACAGGGGGTGGGTGGAGAGACCCAGTACTTC
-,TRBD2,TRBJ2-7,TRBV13,CASSRGLAGDEQYF,TGTGCCAGCAGCCGGGGACTAGCGGGAGACGAGCAGTACTTC
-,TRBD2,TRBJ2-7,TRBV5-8,CASSSMGGREQYF,TGTGCCAGCAGCTCAATGGGCGGGAGAGAGCAGTACTTC
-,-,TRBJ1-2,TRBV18,CASSPGQDAYGYTF,TGTGCCAGCTCCCCGGGGCAGGACGCCTATGGCTACACCTTC
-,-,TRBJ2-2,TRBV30,CAWSVLATGFTGELFF,TGTGCCTGGAGTGTACTGGCAACGGGTTTCACCGGGGAGCTGTTTTTT
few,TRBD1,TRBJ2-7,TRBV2,CASRDSSSYEQYF,TGTGCCAGCCGGGACAGTTCCTCCTACGAGCAGTACTTC
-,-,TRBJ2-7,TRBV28,CASSSSGDSREQYF,TGTGCCAGCAGTTCGTCGGGAGACTCACGCGAGCAGTACTTC
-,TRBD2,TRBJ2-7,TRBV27,CASRYRTSGRGGPSYEQYF,TGTGCCAGCAGATACCGGACTAGCGGGAGGGGGGGGCCTTCCTACGAGCAGTACTTC
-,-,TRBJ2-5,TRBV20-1,CSAPLRTTQYF,TGCAGTGCTCCTCTAAGGACGACCCAGTACTTC